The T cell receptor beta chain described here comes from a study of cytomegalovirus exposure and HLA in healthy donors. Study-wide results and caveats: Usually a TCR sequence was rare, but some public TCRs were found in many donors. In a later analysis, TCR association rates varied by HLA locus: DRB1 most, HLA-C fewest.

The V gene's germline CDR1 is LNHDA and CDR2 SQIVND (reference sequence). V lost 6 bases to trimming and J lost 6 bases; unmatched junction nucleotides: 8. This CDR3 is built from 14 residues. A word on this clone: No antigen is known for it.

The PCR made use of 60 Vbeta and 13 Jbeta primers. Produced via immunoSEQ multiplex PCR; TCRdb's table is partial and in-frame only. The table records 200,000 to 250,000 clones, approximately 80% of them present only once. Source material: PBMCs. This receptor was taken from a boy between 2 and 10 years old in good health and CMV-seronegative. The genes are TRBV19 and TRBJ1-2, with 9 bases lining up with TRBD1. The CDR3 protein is CASRWTGDNNGYTF. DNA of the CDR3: TGTGCCAGTAGGTGGACAGGGGATAATAATGGCTACACCTTC. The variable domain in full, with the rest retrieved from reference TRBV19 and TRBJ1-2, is DGGITQSPKYLFRKEGQNVTLSCEQNLNHDAMYWYRQDPGQGLRLIYYSQIVNDFQKGDIAEGYSVSREKKESFPLTVTSAQKNPTAFYLCASRWTGDNNGYTFGSGTRLTVV.